This TCR beta chain was observed in a study of T-cell reconstitution after alpha-beta-depleted transplantation in children. Many counts were recorded for this clonotype. Its antigen is not identified. Study results and limitations: At the one-year point after transplant, T-cell counts and TCRbeta diversity were found to come mostly from T cells that had been newly produced. Reportedly, only several hundred clones from non-depleted graft cells drove alpha-beta T-cell counts at about two months. Several patients had high TCRbeta diversity at day 60; it came from surviving recipient T cells and thymic progenitors.

Unique molecular identifiers were used in preparing the TCRbeta library. TCRdb reprocessed the PCR reads via MiXCR and lists one record per CDR3 protein. The sample holds fewer than 700,000 distinct CDR3 sequences, 10% to 15% seen once. The CDR3 totals 15 residues. V lost 4 bases and J 0 bases, leaving 11 bases between the germline ends. The sample was PBMCs, mostly from graft donor cells, taken 360 days after TCRalphabeta/CD19-depleted stem cell transplant. The chain is built from TRBV12-3 or TRBV12-4 and TRBJ2-3; D is unclear. The receptor's source is a male patient aged 10-17 years who had a stem cell transplant for acute myeloid leukemia, so the T cells may come from the graft donor. CDR3 amino acids: CASSYERMSTDTQYF. CDR3 bases: TGTGCCAGCAGTTACGAGCGTATGAGCACAGATACGCAGTATTTT.